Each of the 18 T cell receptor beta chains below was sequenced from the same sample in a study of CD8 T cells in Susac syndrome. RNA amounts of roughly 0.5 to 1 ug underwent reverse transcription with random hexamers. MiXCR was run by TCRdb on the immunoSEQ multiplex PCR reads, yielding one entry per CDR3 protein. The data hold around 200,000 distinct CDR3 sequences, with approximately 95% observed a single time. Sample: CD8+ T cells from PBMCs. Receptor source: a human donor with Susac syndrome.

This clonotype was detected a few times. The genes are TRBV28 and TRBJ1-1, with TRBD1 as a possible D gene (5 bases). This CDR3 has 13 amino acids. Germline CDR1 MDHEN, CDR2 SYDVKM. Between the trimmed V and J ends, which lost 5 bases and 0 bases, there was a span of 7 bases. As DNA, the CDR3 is TGTGCCAGCAGTGACAGTTTGAACACTGAAGCTTTCTTT. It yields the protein CASSDSLNTEAFF.

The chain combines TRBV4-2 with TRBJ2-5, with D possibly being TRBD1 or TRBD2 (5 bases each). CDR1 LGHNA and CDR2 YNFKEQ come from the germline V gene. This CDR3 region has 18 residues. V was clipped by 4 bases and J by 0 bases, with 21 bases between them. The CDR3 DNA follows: TGTGCCAGCAGCCCTGGATTGGGCGGATGGGGGAACCAAGAGACCCAGTACTTC. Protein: CASSPGLGGWGNQETQYF.

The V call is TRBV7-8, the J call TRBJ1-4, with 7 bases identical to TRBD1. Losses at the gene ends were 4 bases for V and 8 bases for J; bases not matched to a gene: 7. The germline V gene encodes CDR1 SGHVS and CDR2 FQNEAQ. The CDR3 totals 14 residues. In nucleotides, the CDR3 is TGTGCCAGCAGCTCAGACAGGGCACGAGAAAAACTGTTTTTT. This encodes CASSSDRAREKLFF. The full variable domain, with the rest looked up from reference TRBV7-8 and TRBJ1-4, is GAGVSQSPRYKVAKRGQDVALRCDPISGHVSLFWYQQALGQGPEFLTYFQNEAQLDKSGLPSDRFFAERPEGSVSTLKIQRTQQEDSAVYLCASSSDRAREKLFFGSGTQLSVL.

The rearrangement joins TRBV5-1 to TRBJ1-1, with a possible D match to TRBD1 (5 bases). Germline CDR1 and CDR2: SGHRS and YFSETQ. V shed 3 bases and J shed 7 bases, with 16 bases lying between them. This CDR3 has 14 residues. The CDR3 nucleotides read TGCGCCAGCAGCTCCCGGGGGGAATCGCATGAAGCTTTCTTT. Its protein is CASSSRGESHEAFF.

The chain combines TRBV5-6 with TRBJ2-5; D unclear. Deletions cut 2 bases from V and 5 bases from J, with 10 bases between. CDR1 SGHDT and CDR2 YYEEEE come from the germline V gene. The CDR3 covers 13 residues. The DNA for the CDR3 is TGTGCCAGCAGCTTTGTCAGAGAGGAGACCCAGTACTTC. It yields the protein CASSFVREETQYF.

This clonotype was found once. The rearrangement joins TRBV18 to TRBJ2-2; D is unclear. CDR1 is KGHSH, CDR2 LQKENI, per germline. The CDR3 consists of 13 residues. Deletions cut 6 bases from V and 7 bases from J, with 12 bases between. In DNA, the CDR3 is TGTGCCAGCTCCGGCCTTCTTCTCGGGGAGCTGTTTTTT. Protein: CASSGLLLGELFF.

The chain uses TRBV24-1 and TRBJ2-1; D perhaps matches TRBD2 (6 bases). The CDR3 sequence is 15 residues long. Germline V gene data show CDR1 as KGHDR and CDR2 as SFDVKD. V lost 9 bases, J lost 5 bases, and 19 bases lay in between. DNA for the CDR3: TGTGCCACCCAATCCATTACGGGAGCCCACAATGAGCAGTTCTTC. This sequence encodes CATQSITGAHNEQFF.

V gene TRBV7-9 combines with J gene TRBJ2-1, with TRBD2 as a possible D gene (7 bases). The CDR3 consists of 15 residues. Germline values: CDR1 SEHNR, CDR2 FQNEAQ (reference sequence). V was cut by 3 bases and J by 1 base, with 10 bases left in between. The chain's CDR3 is CASSLGGASYNEQFF. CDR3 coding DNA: TGTGCCAGCAGCTTGGGGGGGGCTTCCTACAATGAGCAGTTCTTC.

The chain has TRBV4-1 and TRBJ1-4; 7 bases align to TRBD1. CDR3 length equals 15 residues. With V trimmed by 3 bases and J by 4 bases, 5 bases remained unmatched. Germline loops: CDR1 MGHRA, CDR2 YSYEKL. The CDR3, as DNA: TGCGCCAGCAGCCAGGGACAGCTCCTTAATGAAAAACTGTTTTTT. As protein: CASSQGQLLNEKLFF.

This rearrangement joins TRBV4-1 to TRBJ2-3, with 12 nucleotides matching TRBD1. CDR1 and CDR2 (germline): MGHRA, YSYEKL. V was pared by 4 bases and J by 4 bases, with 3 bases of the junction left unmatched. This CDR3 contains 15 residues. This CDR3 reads CASSRGTGGPDTQYF. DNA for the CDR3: TGCGCCAGCAGCCGAGGGACAGGGGGCCCAGATACGCAGTATTTT.

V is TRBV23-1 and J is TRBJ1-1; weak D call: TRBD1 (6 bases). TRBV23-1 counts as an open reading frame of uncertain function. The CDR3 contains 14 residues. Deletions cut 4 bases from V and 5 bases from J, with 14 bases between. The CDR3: CASSPAEGGTEAFF. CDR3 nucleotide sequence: TGCGCCAGCAGTCCCGCCGAGGGGGGGACTGAAGCTTTCTTT.

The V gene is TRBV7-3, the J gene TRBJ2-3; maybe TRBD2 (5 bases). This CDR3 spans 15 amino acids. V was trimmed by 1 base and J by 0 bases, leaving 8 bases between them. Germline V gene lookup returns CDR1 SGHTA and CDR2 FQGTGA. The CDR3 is CASSLSGFSTDTQYF. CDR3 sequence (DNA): TGTGCCAGCAGCTTAAGCGGGTTTAGCACAGATACGCAGTATTTT.

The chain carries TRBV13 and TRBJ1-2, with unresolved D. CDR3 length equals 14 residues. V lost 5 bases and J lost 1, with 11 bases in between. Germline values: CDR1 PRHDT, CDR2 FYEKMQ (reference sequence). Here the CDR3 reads CASSLRGGNYGYTF. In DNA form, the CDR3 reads TGTGCCAGCAGCCTTCGCGGCGGTAACTATGGCTACACCTTC.

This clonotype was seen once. The chain's CDR3 is CASSYLTGKDGYTF. The CDR3 bases are TGTGCCAGCAGTTACCTGACAGGGAAAGATGGCTACACCTTC. The chain uses TRBV6-5 and TRBJ1-2, with 7 bases identical to TRBD1. V shed 2 bases, J shed 6 bases, and the junction held 6 bases outside the gene matches. This CDR3 is built from 14 residues. Germline CDR1 and CDR2: MNHEY and SVGAGI.

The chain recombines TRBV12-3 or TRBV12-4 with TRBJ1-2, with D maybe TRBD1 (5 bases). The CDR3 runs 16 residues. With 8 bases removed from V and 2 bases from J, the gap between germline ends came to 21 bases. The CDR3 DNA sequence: TGTGCCAGCGGGACGACTTATTCTCGGAGAAACTATGGCTACACCTTC. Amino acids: CASGTTYSRRNYGYTF.

The CDR3 nucleotides are TGCAGCGTTGATGCGGGAAACACTGAAGCTTTCTTT. Translation: CSVDAGNTEAFF. The chain links TRBV29-1 to TRBJ1-1; no reliable D call. Looked up from germline, CDR1 is SQVTM and CDR2 is ANQGSEA. This CDR3 contains 12 residues. V was cut by 3 bases and J by 2 bases, with 7 bases left in between.

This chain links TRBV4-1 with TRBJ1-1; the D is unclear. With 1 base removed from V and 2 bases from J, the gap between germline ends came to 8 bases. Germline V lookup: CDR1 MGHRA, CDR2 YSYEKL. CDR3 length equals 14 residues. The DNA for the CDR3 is TGCGCCAGCAGCCAAGGGGCCCTTAACACTGAAGCTTTCTTT. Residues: CASSQGALNTEAFF.

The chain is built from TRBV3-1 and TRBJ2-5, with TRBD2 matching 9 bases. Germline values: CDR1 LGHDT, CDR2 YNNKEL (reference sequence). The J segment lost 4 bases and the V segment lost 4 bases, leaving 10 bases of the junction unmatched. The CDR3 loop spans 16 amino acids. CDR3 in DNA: TGTGCCAGCAGCCCTGAAGGGACTAGCTTTGGAGAGACCCAGTACTTC. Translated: CASSPEGTSFGETQYF.